The T cell receptor (beta chain) under discussion was sequenced for a study of blood T cell repertoires in COVID-19. Study in general: Both acute and convalescent COVID-19 samples were obtained from the United States, Italy and Spain. Sources were T cells, B-cell-depleted T cells, or PBMCs; the material itself was cDNA or gDNA.

The CDR3 covers 12 residues. The germline gives CDR1 SEHNR, CDR2 FQNEAQ (reference sequence). The germline V and J ends were trimmed by 1 base and 9 bases, with 6 bases remaining between them. Per the original methods: The assay estimated nucleated cells by amplifying reference gene primers. Only in-frame clones appear in the TCRdb table, and some are missing; sequencing was by immunoSEQ multiplex PCR. Clone size and the V and J calls come from that table; the DNA yielded D and trimming. The sample lists about 99,000 clones, roughly 90% occurring once. The chain joins TRBV7-9 to TRBJ2-2; D unresolved. The receptor's source is a human donor in a cohort sampled during active COVID-19. Sequences were obtained from peripheral blood. Written as DNA, the CDR3 is TGTGCCAGCAGCTTAGAAGCCCGGGAGCTGTTTTTT. This codes for CASSLEARELFF.